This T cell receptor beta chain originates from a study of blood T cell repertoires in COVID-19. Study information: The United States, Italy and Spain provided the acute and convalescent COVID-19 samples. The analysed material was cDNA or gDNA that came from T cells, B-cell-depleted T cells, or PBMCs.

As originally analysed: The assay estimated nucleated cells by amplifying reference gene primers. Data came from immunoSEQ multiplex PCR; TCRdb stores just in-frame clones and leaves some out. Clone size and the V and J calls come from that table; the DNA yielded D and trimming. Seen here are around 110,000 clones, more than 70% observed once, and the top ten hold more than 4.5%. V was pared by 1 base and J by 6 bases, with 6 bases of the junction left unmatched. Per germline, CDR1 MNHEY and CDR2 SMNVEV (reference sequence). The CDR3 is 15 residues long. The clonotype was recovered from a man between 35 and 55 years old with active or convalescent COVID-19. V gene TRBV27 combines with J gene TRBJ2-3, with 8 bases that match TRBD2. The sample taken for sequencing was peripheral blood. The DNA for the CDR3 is TGTGCCAGCAGTTTATGGGGACTAGGAACGGATACGCAGTATTTT. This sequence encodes CASSLWGLGTDTQYF.